A single sample is the source of the 4 T cell receptor beta chains below, sequenced in a study of cytomegalovirus exposure and HLA in healthy donors. PCR was performed using 60 Vbeta and 13 Jbeta primers. Assay: immunoSEQ multiplex PCR; the TCRdb copy retains only in-frame clones and omits some. There are 150,000 to 200,000 clones in the sample; over 70% occur only once, and under 2.5% lies in the top ten. Sequencing input: PBMCs. The origin of the receptors is a woman in her thirties in good health and CMV-seronegative.

The table lists this clone with a few counts. This sequence joins TRBV9 and TRBJ2-7; D is perhaps TRBD1 (5 bases). CDR3 length: 16 amino acids. Per germline, CDR1 SGDLS and CDR2 YYNGEE. The germline V and J ends were trimmed by 4 bases and 4 bases, with 21 bases remaining between them. The CDR3 loop reads CASSPQSGRVFYEQYF. The CDR3 DNA is TGTGCCAGCAGCCCCCAATCGGGCAGGGTGTTTTACGAGCAGTACTTC.

The rearrangement joins TRBV4-3 to TRBJ1-4; 10 nucleotides match TRBD1. CDR1 is LGHNA, CDR2 YSLEER, per germline. Trimming at V came to 0 bases and at J to 5 bases, leaving 3 bases not matched to a gene. The CDR3 has 16 amino acids. CDR3 sequence reads: CASSQESGQGNEKLFF. In DNA form, the CDR3 reads TGCGCCAGCAGCCAAGAATCGGGACAGGGGAATGAAAAACTGTTTTTT.

Details on this clone: Within the sample, other DNA sequences also encode this same CDR3. The V call is TRBV28, the J call TRBJ1-2; D call uncertain. V lost 5 bases to trimming and J lost 2 bases, with 9 bases between them. CDR1 MDHEN and CDR2 SYDVKM come from the germline V gene. This CDR3 spans 13 amino acids. The CDR3 region is CASSLAANYGYTF. DNA for the CDR3: TGTGCCAGCAGTCTGGCGGCGAACTATGGCTACACCTTC.

This chain connects TRBV28 to TRBJ1-2; D may be TRBD1 (5 bases). Germline V gene lookup returns CDR1 MDHEN and CDR2 SYDVKM. With 3 bases removed from V and 0 bases from J, the gap between germline ends came to 14 bases. The CDR3 contains 16 residues. DNA for the CDR3: TGTGCCAGCAGTTTGCAGGGAGGGTCCTCTAACTATGGCTACACCTTC. It yields the protein CASSLQGGSSNYGYTF.